These T cell receptor beta chains were read from a single sample in a study of T cell responses to AZD1222 COVID-19 vaccine. The table came from immunoSEQ multiplex PCR; TCRdb's copy has only in-frame clones and leaves some out. This table holds roughly 24,000 clones, approximately 85% found once. The sample was peripheral blood, taken 28 days after the second AZD1222 dose. All receptors come from an adult who received the AZD1222 COVID-19 vaccine. The CDR3 runs from the conserved cysteine through the conserved F or W. Each record gives: J gene, clone size, D gene, V gene, CDR3 DNA, CDR3 protein. The D gene is left open where the match is weak. Clone size, where shown, is once, few, many, or a class for clones that have expanded.

TRBJ2-1 few . TRBV14 TGTGCCAGCAGCCTCGAGGTGTACAATGAGCAGTTCTTC CASSLEVYNEQFF
TRBJ2-7 . TRBD1 TRBV2 TGTGCCAGCAGCCAGGGACAGGGCTACGAGCAGTACTTC CASSQGQGYEQYF
TRBJ2-7 . TRBD1 TRBV5-4 TGTGCCAGCACCCCGGGGGGACAGGGGTCCTACGAGCAGTACTTC CASTPGGQGSYEQYF
TRBJ2-7 once TRBD1 TRBV7-9 TGTGCCAGCAGCCTCCCGGGACAGGTTAAACCGTACTTC CASSLPGQVKPYF
TRBJ1-3 . . TRBV6-6 TGTGCCAGCAGTCGCTTTTTACAGGGAAACTCTGGAAACACCATATATTTT CASSRFLQGNSGNTIYF
TRBJ2-1 . . TRBV7-2 TGTGCCAGCCAAGAAGGGGCGTACAATGAGCAGTTCTTC CASQEGAYNEQFF
TRBJ1-3 once . TRBV29-1 TGCAGCGTTGGAGTCTCTGGAAACACCATATATTTT CSVGVSGNTIYF
TRBJ2-5 . . TRBV7-9 TGTGCCAGCAGCTTCCCGGGGACCCAGTACTTC CASSFPGTQYF
TRBJ2-3 . TRBD2 TRBV4-1 TGCGCCAGCAGCCAAGGAGGGACTACCGATACGCAGTATTTT CASSQGGTTDTQYF
TRBJ2-5 . . TRBV5-1 TGCGCCAGCAGCCCCGGTTTGGCCGCCGAGACCCAGTACTTC CASSPGLAAETQYF
TRBJ1-5 . . TRBV12-3/TRBV12-4 TGTGCCAGCAGGCGAAACAATCAGCCCCAGCATTTT CASRRNNQPQHF
TRBJ2-3 . . TRBV5-1 TGCGCCAGCAGCTTGGGACAAATCACAGATACGCAGTATTTT CASSLGQITDTQYF
TRBJ2-7 . TRBD1 TRBV27 TGTGCCAGCAGTTTAGCGGGGACAGGGGGCTACGAGCAGTACTTC CASSLAGTGGYEQYF
TRBJ1-1 . . TRBV6-5 TGTGCCAGCAGTACCACACAGGCGAACACTGAAGCTTTCTTT CASSTTQANTEAFF
TRBJ1-2 . TRBD1 TRBV5-1 TGCGCCAGCAGCAAGGGACAGGAGGGGGATGGCTACACCTTC CASSKGQEGDGYTF
TRBJ2-7 . . TRBV3-1/TRBV3-2 TGTGCCAGCAGCCCTAAAGGCCTCCCCCCCCACGAGCAGTACTTC CASSPKGLPPHEQYF
TRBJ1-2 . . TRBV24-1 TGTGCCACCAGCGCAGGGAAGGGGCAAGTCGGGTATGGCTACACCTTC CATSAGKGQVGYGYTF
TRBJ1-3 . . TRBV18 TGTGCCAGCTCGCCCGCAGGAGCTGGAAACACCATATATTTT CASSPAGAGNTIYF
TRBJ1-1 . . TRBV5-8 TGTGCCAGCAGCTTGGGCATGGGGACATCCCTGAACACTGAAGCTTTCTTT CASSLGMGTSLNTEAFF
TRBJ2-3 . . TRBV5-4 TGTGCCAGCAGCCCCAGTGCGGGGTCCACAGATACGCAGTATTTT CASSPSAGSTDTQYF
TRBJ1-5 . . TRBV6-5 TGTGCCAGCACGGGCAGGTACAATCAGCCCCAGCATTTT CASTGRYNQPQHF
TRBJ1-1 . . TRBV19 TGTGCCAGTAGACTCGGGGGGGGTTGGGATGAAGCTTTCTTT CASRLGGGWDEAFF
TRBJ2-2 . TRBD1 TRBV19 TGTGCCAGTAGTATGGGGACAGGGGGCGCGAAGCTGTTTTTT CASSMGTGGAKLFF
TRBJ1-6 . . TRBV19 TGTGCCAGTAGTATTCCTGGGGAGGATTCACCCCTCCACTTT CASSIPGEDSPLHF
TRBJ2-3 once TRBD1 TRBV3-1/TRBV3-2 TGTGCCAGCAGCCAAGCGGACAGGTTTTTGTTGAATACGCAGTATTTT CASSQADRFLLNTQYF
TRBJ2-2 . TRBD1 TRBV19 TGTGCCAGTAGCTTACCTGGGGACAGGATCCTTGGTAGGGCCACCGGGGAGCTGTTTTTT CASSLPGDRILGRATGELFF
TRBJ1-6 . . TRBV29-1 TGCAGCGTCGGTACAGGGAACTATAATTCACCCCTCCACTTT CSVGTGNYNSPLHF
TRBJ1-2 . . TRBV19 TGTGCCAGTAGTATAGTAATGGTACAGCGATATGGCTACACCTTC CASSIVMVQRYGYTF
TRBJ2-5 . . TRBV3-1/TRBV3-2 TGTGCCAGCAGCCAAAGTAATTACAGAATACAAGAGACCCAGTACTTC CASSQSNYRIQETQYF
TRBJ2-3 once TRBD1 TRBV2 TGTGCCAGCAAACTACAGGGGCCCACAGATACGCAGTATTTT CASKLQGPTDTQYF
TRBJ1-6 . TRBD1 TRBV7-9 TGTGCCAGCAGGCAGACAGGGGATAATTCACCCCTCCACTTT CASRQTGDNSPLHF
TRBJ2-7 . . TRBV5-1 TGCGCCAGCAGCTTAGGGGCTCCCTACGAGCAGTACTTC CASSLGAPYEQYF
TRBJ1-1 . . TRBV29-1 TGCAGCGTTGCGGGACAAATGAACACTGAAGCTTTCTTT CSVAGQMNTEAFF
TRBJ2-2 . . TRBV7-9 TGTGCCAGCAGCTTAGGGGCTGCTATGGCCGGGGAGCTGTTTTTT CASSLGAAMAGELFF
TRBJ2-7 . TRBD1 TRBV7-2 TGTGCCAGCAGCCCCGACAGGGCGGTCACCTACGAGCAGTACTTC CASSPDRAVTYEQYF
TRBJ2-7 . . TRBV7-8 TGTGCCAGCAGCCCTTCTCGGGCCTACGAGCAGTACTTC CASSPSRAYEQYF
TRBJ1-5 once . TRBV6-5 TGTGCCAGCAGAGACAGTTCCAATCAGCCCCAGCATTTT CASRDSSNQPQHF
TRBJ1-5 . TRBD1 TRBV3-1/TRBV3-2 TGTGCCAGCAGCCACGAACCCTTGGACAGGGGACTCAATCAGCCCCAGCATTTT CASSHEPLDRGLNQPQHF
TRBJ1-1 . . TRBV25-1 TGTGCCAGCAGTGAACTCGGGGGAGTAAACACTGAAGCTTTCTTT CASSELGGVNTEAFF
TRBJ2-7 . TRBD2 TRBV28 TGTGCCAGCAGTTTATCCGGACTAGCGGGGTGGAGCGAGCAGTACTTC CASSLSGLAGWSEQYF
TRBJ1-1 . . TRBV6-2/TRBV6-3 TGTGCCAGCAGTTACAAGGGAAGGAACACTGAAGCTTTCTTT CASSYKGRNTEAFF
TRBJ2-1 . . TRBV2 TGTGCCAGCAGTGTGGACAGCCCGGCCTACAATGAGCAGTTCTTC CASSVDSPAYNEQFF
TRBJ2-3 . TRBD2 TRBV5-4 TGTGCCAGCAGCTGGGGACTAGCGGGGGGAGATACGCAGTATTTT CASSWGLAGGDTQYF
TRBJ1-1 . . TRBV10-3 TGTGCCATCATTGCGACAAGGGGCACTGAAGCTTTCTTT CAIIATRGTEAFF
TRBJ1-4 . TRBD1 TRBV18 TGTGCCAGCTCACCCTCGGTGAACAGGGGTAATGAAAAACTGTTTTTT CASSPSVNRGNEKLFF
TRBJ2-7 . TRBD2 TRBV7-2 TGTGCCAGCAGCGTGACCGGGGGGGGCTACGAGCAGTACTTC CASSVTGGGYEQYF
TRBJ2-3 . . TRBV7-2 TGTGCCAGCAGCCCTGACAGTACCCGCACAGATACGCAGTATTTT CASSPDSTRTDTQYF
TRBJ1-1 . . TRBV10-3 TGTGCCATCAGTGGGGGACGGACGGTTTTGATGTCTGAAGCTTTCTTT CAISGGRTVLMSEAFF
TRBJ2-1 . . TRBV19 TGTGCCAGTAGTATAGATCGTAGCGGCTCCTACAATGAGCAGTTCTTC CASSIDRSGSYNEQFF
TRBJ2-3 . . TRBV9 TGTGCCAGCAGCAGGAGCACAGATACGCAGTATTTT CASSRSTDTQYF